The following is a TCR beta chain sequence with its context. The data stem from a study of blood T cell repertoires in COVID-19. Background on the study: Specimens from acute and convalescent COVID-19 originated in the United States, Italy and Spain. T cells, B-cell-depleted T cells, or PBMCs supplied cDNA or gDNA.

This CDR3 has 16 amino acids. The germline gives CDR1 SNHLY, CDR2 FYNNEI. V dropped 2 bases and J dropped 7; count of bases not matched to a gene: 11. As processed by the authors: Counts of nucleated cells, estimated from reference gene primer amplification, were obtained. Libraries were prepared by immunoSEQ multiplex PCR; TCRdb keeps only in-frame clonotypes and omits some of them. Clonal size and the V and J genes are those of that table, whereas D and trimming came from the DNA. The sample shows 200,000 to 300,000 clones, less than 90% of them seen only once. This chain joins TRBV2 and TRBJ2-1, with 7 nucleotides matching TRBD1. Material: peripheral blood. The sequence came from a man aged 25-45 years with active or convalescent COVID-19. CDR3: CASSEPRTGTTNEQFF. The CDR3 bases are TGTGCCAGCAGTGAACCTCGGACAGGAACGACAAATGAGCAGTTCTTC. The full variable domain, with the rest looked up from reference TRBV2 and TRBJ2-1, is EPEVTQTPSHQVTQMGQEVILRCVPISNHLYFYWYRQILGQKVEFLVSFYNNEISEKSEIFDDQFSVERPDGSNFTLKIRSTKLEDSAMYFCASSEPRTGTTNEQFFGPGTRLTVL.